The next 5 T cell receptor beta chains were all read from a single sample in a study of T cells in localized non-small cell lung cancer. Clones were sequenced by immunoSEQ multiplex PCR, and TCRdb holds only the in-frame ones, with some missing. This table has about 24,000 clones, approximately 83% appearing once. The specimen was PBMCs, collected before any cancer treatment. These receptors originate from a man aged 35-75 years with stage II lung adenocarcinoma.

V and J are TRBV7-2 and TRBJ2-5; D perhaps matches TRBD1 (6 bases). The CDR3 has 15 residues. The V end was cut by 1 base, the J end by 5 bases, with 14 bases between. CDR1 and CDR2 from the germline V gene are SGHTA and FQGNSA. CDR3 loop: CASSLDQGKWETQYF. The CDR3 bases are TGTGCCAGCAGCTTAGATCAGGGGAAGTGGGAGACCCAGTACTTC.

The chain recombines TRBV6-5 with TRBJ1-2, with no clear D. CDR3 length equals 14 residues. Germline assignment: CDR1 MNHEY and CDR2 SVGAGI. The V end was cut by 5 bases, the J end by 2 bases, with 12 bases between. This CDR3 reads CASSQTQSNYGYTF. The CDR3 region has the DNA TGTGCCAGCAGTCAAACTCAGAGCAACTATGGCTACACCTTC.

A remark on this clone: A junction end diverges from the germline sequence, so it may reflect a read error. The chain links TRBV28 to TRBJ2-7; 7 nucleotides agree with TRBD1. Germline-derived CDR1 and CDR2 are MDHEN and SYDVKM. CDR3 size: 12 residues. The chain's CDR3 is CASSAPRGPSNF. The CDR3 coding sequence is TGTGCCAGCAGCGCTCCTAGGGGGCCCAGTAACTTC. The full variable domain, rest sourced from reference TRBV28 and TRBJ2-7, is DVKVTQSSRYLVKRTGEKVFLECVQDMDHENMFWYRQDPGLGLRLIYFSYDVKMKEKGDIPEGYSVSREKKERFSLILESASTNQTSMYLCASSAPRGPSNFGPGTRLTVT.

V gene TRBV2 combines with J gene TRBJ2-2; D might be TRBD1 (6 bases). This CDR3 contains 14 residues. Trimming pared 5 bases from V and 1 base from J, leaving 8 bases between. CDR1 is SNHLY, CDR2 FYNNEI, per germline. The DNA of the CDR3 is TGTGCCAGCAGTTTGGACAGGAACACCGGGGAGCTGTTTTTT. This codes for CASSLDRNTGELFF.

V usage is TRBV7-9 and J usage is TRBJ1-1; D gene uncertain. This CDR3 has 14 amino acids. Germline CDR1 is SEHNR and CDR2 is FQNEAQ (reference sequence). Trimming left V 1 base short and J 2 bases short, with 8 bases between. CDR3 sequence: CASSLVSLNTEAFF. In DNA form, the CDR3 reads TGTGCCAGCAGCTTAGTGTCCCTCAACACTGAAGCTTTCTTT. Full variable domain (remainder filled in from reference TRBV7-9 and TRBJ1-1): DTGVSQNPRHKITKRGQNVTFRCDPISEHNRLYWYRQTLGQGPEFLTYFQNEAQLEKSRLLSDRFSAERPKGSFSTLEIQRTEQGDSAMYLCASSLVSLNTEAFFGQGTRLTVV.